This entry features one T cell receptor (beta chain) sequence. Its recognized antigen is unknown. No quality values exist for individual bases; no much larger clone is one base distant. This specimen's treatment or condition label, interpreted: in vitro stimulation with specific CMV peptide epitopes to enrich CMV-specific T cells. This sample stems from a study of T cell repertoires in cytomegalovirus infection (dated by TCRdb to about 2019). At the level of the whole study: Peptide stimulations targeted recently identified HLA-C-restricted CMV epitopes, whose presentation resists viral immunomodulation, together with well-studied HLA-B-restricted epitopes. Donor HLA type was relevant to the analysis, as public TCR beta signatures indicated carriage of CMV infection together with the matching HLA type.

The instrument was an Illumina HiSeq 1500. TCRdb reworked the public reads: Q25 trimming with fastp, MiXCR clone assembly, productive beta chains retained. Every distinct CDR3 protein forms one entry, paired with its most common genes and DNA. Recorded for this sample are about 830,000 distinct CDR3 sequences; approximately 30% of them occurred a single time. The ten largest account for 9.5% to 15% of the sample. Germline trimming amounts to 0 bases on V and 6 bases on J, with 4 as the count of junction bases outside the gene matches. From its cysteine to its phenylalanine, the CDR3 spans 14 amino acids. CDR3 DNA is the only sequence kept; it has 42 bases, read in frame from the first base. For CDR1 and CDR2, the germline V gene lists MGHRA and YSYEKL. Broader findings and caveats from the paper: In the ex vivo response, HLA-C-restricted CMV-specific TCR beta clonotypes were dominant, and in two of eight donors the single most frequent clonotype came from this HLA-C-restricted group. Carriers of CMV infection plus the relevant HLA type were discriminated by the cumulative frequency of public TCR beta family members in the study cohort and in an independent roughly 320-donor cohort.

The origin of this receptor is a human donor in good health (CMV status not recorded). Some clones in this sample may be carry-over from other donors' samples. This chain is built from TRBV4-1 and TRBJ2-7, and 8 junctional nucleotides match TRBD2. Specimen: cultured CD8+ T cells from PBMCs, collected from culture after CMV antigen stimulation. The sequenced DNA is TGCGCCAGCAGCCAAGATCCCGCGGGGGGCGAGCAGTACTTC. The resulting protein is CASSQDPAGGEQYF.